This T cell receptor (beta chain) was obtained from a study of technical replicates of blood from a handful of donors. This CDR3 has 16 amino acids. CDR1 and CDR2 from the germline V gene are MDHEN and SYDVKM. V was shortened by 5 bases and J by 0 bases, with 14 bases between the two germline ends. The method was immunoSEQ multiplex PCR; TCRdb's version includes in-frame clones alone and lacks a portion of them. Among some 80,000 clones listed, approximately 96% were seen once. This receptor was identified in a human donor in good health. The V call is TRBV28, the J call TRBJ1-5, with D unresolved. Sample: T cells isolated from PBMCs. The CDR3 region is CASSTSESDSNQPQHF. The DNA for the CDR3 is TGTGCCAGCAGTACATCAGAATCCGATAGCAATCAGCCCCAGCATTTT.